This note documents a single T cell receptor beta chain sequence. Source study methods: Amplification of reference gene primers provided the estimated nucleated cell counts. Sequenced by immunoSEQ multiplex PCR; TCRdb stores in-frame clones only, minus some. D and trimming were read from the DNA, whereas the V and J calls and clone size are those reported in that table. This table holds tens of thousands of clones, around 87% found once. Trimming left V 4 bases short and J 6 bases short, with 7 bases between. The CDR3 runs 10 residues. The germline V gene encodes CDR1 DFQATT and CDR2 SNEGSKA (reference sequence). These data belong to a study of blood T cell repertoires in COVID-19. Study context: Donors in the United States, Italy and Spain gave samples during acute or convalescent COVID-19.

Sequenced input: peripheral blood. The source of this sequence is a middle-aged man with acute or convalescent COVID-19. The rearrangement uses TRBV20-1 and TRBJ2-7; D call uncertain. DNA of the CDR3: TGCAGTGCTAAAGCTGGCGAGCAGTACTTC. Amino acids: CSAKAGEQYF.